This TCR beta chain comes out of a study of T-cell reconstitution after alpha-beta-depleted transplantation in children. A TCRbeta library incorporating unique molecular identifiers was prepared. TCRdb fed the PCR reads into MiXCR, producing one record per CDR3 protein. The table records hundreds of thousands of distinct CDR3 sequences, over 10% of them present only once. V was trimmed by 4 bases and J by 0 bases, leaving 13 bases between them. This CDR3 has 15 residues. Germline CDR1 reads DFQATT; CDR2 reads SNEGSKA (reference sequence). The V gene is TRBV20-1, the J gene TRBJ2-4, with D perhaps TRBD1 or TRBD2 (5 bases each). This clonotype was obtained from a male patient under 18 who had a stem cell transplant for acute myeloid leukemia, so the T cells may come from the graft donor. The sequencing used PBMCs, mostly from graft donor cells, collected 360 days after TCRalphabeta/CD19-depleted stem cell transplant. DNA for the CDR3: TGCAGTGCTATGAGGGGAGACCTAGCCAAAAACATTCAGTACTTC. It translates to CSAMRGDLAKNIQYF.